This T cell receptor (beta chain) was sequenced for a study of regulatory T cells in long-lasting Graves disease. Study-level results: Persistent Graves' patients showed a TCR diversity that was lower than that of newly diagnosed ones.

Time point noted: persistent/refractory GD, antithyroid drugs over 5 years with positive TRAb. RNA isolated from PBMCs was used to make the TCR library. As for this clonotype: Its antigen is still unknown.

HTBI primers from iRepertoire and Arm-PCR of CDR3 regions yielded the TCR beta libraries. Each CDR3 protein gets one entry after TCRdb re-called the multiplex PCR reads with MiXCR. Of 400,000 to 600,000 distinct CDR3 sequences detected, roughly 21% appear once; the ten largest clones hold 6.5% to 9%. This receptor was identified in a female donor with Graves disease. Sequences were derived from peripheral blood mononuclear cells (PBMCs), sampled when the disease was refractory, from a patient treated with antithyroid drugs.

The DNA for the CDR3 is TGTGCCAGCAGGAAGGGGGCACGGAACGAGTGGCCCCAGCATTTT. Protein: CASRKGARNEWPQHF. The rearrangement joins TRBV12-3 or TRBV12-4 to TRBJ1-5; 7 bases are shared with TRBD1. The CDR3 is made up of 15 amino acids. V lost 6 bases to trimming and J lost 9 bases; unmatched junction nucleotides: 14.